The clone carrying this TCR beta chain turned up a few times. Scientists amplified the TCR beta CDR3 regions from RNA transcripts. HTBI primers were used in a first-round RT-PCR, which preceded a second-round multiplex PCR. TCRdb fed the multiplex PCR reads into MiXCR, producing one record per CDR3 protein. This repertoire shows about 740,000 distinct CDR3 sequences, 40% found once; its top ten account for 44%. This sample was included in a study of Graves' ophthalmopathy and Graves' hyperthyroidism. Clinical symptoms and serum thyroxine were used for diagnosis; TRAb, thyroid ultrasound and orbital computed tomography were also relied on. The germline V gene has CDR1 MNHEY and CDR2 SVGAGI. The CDR3 is 15 amino acids. The germline V and J ends were trimmed by 2 bases and 2 bases, with 10 bases remaining between them.

This sequence was found in an adult man with Graves' ophthalmopathy. The V call is TRBV6-5, the J call TRBJ1-5; D call uncertain. Sequenced input: peripheral blood. CDR3 sequence reads: CASSYRARGNQPQHF. The CDR3 bases are TGTGCCAGCAGTTACAGGGCAAGGGGCAATCAGCCCCAGCATTTT.